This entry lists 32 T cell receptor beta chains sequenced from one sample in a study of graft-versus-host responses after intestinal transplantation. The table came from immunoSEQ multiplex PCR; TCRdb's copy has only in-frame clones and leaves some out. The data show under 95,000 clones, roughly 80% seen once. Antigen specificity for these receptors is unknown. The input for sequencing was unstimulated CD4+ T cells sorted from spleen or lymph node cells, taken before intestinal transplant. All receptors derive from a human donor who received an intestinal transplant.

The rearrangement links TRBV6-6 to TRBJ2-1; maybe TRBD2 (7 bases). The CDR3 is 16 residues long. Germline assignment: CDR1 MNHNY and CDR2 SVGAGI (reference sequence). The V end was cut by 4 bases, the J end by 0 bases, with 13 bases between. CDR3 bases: TGTGCCAGCAGTTCCTACGGGGGGCTCTCCTACAATGAGCAGTTCTTC. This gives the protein CASSSYGGLSYNEQFF.

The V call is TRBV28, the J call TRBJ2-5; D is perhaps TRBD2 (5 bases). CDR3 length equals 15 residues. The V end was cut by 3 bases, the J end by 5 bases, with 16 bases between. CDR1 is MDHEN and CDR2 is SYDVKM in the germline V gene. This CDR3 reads CASSFEDGVEETQYF. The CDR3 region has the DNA TGTGCCAGCAGTTTTGAGGACGGGGTAGAGGAGACCCAGTACTTC.

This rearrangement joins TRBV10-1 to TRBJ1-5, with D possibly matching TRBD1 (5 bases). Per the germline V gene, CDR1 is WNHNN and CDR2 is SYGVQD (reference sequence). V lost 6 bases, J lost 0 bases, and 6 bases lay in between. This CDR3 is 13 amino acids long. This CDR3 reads CASRGGSNQPQHF. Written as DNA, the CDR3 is TGCGCCAGCAGGGGGGGTAGCAATCAGCCCCAGCATTTT.

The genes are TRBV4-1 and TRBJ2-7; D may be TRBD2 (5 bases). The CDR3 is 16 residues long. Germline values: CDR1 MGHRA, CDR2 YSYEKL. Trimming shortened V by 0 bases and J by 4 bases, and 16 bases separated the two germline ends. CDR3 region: CASSQEIRAEGYEQYF. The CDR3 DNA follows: TGCGCCAGCAGCCAAGAAATCCGAGCGGAAGGATACGAGCAGTACTTC.

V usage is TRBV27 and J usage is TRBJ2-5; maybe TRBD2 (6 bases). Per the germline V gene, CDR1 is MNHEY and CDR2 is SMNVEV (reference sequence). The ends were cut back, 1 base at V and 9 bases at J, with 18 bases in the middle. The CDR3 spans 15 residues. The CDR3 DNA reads TGTGCCAGCAGTTTATTAGCGGCGGGACGGAGGGCCCAGTACTTC. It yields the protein CASSLLAAGRRAQYF.

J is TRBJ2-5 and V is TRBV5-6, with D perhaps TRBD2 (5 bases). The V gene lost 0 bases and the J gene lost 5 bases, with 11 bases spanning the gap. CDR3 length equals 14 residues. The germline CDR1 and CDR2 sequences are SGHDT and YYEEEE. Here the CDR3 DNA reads TGTGCCAGCAGCTTGGTCCCAGCGGCGGAGACCCAGTACTTC. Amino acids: CASSLVPAAETQYF.

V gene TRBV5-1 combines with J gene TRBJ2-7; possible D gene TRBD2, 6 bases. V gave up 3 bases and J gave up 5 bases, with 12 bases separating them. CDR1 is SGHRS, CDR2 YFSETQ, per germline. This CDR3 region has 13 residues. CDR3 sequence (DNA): TGCGCCAGCAGCTCGGGGTCGGGAGACGAGCAGTACTTC. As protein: CASSSGSGDEQYF.

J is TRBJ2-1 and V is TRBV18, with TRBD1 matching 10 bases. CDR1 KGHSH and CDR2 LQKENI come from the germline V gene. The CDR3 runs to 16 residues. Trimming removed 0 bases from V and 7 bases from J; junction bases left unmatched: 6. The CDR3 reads CASSPPGQGGRNEQFF. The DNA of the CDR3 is TGTGCCAGCTCACCACCAGGACAGGGGGGAAGGAATGAGCAGTTCTTC.

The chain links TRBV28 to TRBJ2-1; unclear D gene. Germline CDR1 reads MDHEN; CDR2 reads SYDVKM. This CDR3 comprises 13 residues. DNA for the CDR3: TGTGCTTCGGGTTTGGCCTCCTACAATGAGCAGTTCTTC. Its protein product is CASGLASYNEQFF.

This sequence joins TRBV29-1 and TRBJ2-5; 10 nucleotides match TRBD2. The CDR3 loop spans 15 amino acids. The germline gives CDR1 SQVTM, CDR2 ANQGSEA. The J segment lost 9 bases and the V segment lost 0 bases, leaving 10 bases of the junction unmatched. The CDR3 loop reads CSVEEGLAGVRPQYF. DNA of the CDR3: TGCAGCGTTGAAGAGGGGCTAGCGGGAGTTAGACCCCAGTACTTC.

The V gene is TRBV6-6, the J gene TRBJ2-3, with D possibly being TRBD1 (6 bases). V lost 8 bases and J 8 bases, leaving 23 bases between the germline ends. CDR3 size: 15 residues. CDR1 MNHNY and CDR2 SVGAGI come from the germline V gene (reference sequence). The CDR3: CASGEGRGPQGTQYF. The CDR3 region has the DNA TGTGCCAGCGGGGAAGGCAGGGGCCCGCAGGGTACGCAGTATTTT.

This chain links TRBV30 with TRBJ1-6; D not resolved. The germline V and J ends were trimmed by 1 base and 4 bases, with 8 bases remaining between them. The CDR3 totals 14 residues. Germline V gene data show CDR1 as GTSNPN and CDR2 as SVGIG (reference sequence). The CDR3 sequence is CAWSEAGYNSPLHF. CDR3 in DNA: TGTGCCTGGAGTGAAGCAGGTTATAATTCACCCCTCCACTTT.

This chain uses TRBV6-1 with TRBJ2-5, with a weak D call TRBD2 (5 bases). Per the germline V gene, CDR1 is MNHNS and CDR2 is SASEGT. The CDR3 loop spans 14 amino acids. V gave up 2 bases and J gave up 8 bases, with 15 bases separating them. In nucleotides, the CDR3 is TGTGCCAGCAGTGAAACAGCGGCCCGGGGTACCCAGTACTTC. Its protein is CASSETAARGTQYF.

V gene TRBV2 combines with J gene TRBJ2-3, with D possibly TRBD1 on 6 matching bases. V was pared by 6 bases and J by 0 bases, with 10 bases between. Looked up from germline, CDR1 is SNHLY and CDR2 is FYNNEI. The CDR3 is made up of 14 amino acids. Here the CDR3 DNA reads TGTGCCAGCAGAGACAGGTACAGCACAGATACGCAGTATTTT. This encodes CASRDRYSTDTQYF.

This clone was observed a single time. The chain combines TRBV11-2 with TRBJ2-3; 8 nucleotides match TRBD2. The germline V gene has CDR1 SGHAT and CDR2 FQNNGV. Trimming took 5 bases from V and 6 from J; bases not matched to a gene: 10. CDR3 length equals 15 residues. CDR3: CASSRAGVAGDTQYF. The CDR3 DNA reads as TGTGCCAGCAGCCGAGCGGGGGTCGCGGGGGATACGCAGTATTTT.

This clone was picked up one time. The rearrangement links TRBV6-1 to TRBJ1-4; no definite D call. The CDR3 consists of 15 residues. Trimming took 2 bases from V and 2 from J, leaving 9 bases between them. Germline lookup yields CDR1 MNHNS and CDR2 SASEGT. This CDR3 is CASSERGRTNEKLFF. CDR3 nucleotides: TGTGCCAGCAGTGAACGAGGAAGGACTAATGAAAAACTGTTTTTT.

The DNA of the CDR3 is TGTGCCAGCAGCCAAGCGGGGGGTGGGACAGATACGCAGTATTTT. This translates into CASSQAGGGTDTQYF. The genes are TRBV11-2 and TRBJ2-3; 9 bases agree with TRBD2. CDR1 SGHAT and CDR2 FQNNGV come from the germline V gene. After removal of 5 bases from V and 3 bases from J, the junction contained 6 bases not matched to a gene. The CDR3 is 15 residues long. Drawing the rest from reference TRBV11-2 and TRBJ2-3, the complete variable domain is EAGVAQSPRYKIIEKRQSVAFWCNPISGHATLYWYQQILGQGPKLLIQFQNNGVVDDSQLPKDRFSAERLKGVDSTLKIQPAKLEDSAVYLCASSQAGGGTDTQYFGPGTRLTVL.

Here the CDR3 DNA reads TGTGCCAGCAGCTTAGCGGGAGTCGGACCAGATACGCAGTATTTT. Encoded protein: CASSLAGVGPDTQYF. This chain connects TRBV5-6 to TRBJ2-3; TRBD2 aligns across 8 bases. The CDR3 runs 15 residues. CDR1 is SGHDT, CDR2 YYEEEE, per germline. With 2 bases clipped from V and 4 bases from J, the junction kept 6 bases outside the gene matches.

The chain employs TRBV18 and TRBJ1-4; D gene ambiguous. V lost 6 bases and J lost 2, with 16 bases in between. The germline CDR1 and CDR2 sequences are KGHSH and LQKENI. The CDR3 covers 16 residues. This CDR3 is CASSTRILRTNEKLFF. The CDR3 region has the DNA TGTGCCAGCTCCACCAGGATTCTTCGGACTAATGAAAAACTGTTTTTT.

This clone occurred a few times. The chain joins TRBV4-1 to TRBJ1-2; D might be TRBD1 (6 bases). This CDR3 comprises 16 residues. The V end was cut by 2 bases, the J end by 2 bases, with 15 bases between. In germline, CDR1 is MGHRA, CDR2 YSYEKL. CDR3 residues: CASSQPIRGRNYGYTF. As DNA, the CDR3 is TGCGCCAGCAGCCAACCTATCAGGGGCAGAAACTATGGCTACACCTTC.

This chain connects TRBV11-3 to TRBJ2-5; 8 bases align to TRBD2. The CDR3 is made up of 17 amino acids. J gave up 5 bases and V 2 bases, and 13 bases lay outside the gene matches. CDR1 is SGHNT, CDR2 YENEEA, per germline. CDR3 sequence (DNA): TGTGCCAGCAGCTTAAAACTAAGTAGCGGGATAGCCGAGACCCAGTACTTC. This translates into CASSLKLSSGIAETQYF. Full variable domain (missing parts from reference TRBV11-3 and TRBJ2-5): EAGVVQSPRYKIIEKKQPVAFWCNPISGHNTLYWYLQNLGQGPELLIRYENEEAVDDSQLPKDRFSAERLKGVDSTLKIQPAELGDSAVYLCASSLKLSSGIAETQYFGPGTRLLVL.

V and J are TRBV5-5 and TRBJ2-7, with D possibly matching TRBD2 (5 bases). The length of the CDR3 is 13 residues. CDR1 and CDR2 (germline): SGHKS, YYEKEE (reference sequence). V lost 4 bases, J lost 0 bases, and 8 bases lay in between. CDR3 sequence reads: CASSLRDSYEQYF. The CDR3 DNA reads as TGTGCCAGCAGCCTCCGGGACTCCTACGAGCAGTACTTC.

CDR3 in amino acids: CASRRGLLTSTDTQYF. The CDR3 DNA is TGTGCCAGCAGGAGAGGACTCCTAACTAGCACAGATACGCAGTATTTT. The gene calls are TRBV2 and TRBJ2-3, with D maybe TRBD2 (5 bases). V lost 6 bases and J lost 0, with 16 bases in between. Germline values: CDR1 SNHLY, CDR2 FYNNEI. The CDR3 sequence is 16 residues long.

The CDR3, as DNA: TGTGCCAGCATCGTAACCGGGACAGGGGAAGCTTTCTTT. Translated: CASIVTGTGEAFF. The genes are TRBV28 and TRBJ1-1; 9 nucleotides align to TRBD1. The CDR3 length is 13 residues. Germline CDR1 MDHEN, CDR2 SYDVKM. V was clipped by 7 bases and J by 8 bases; unmatched bases: 8.

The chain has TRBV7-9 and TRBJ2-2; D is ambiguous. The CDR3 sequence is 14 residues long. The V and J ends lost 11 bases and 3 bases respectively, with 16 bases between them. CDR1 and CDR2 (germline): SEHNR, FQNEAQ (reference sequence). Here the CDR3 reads CARQAEPHTGELFF. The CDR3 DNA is TGTGCCCGGCAGGCTGAGCCCCACACCGGGGAGCTGTTTTTT.

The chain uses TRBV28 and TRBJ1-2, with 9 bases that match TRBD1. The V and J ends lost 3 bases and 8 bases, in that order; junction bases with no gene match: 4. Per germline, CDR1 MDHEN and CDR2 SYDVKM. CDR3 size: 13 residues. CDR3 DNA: TGTGCCAGCAGTTTGGACAGGGGAGAGGGCTACACCTTC. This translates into CASSLDRGEGYTF.

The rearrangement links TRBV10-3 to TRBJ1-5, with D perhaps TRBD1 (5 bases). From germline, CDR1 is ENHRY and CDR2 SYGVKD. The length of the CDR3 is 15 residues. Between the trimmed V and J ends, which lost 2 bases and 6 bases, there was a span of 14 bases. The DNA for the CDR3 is TGTGCCATCAGTGAGGTTGCAGGGTTCGGTCAGCCCCAGCATTTT. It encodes CAISEVAGFGQPQHF.

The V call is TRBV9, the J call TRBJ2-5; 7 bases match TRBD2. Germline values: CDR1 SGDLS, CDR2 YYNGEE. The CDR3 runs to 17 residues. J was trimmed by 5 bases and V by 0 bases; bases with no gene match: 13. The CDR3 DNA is TGTGCCAGCAGCGTAGGTTCCACGCGGGAGTTTACGGAGACCCAGTACTTC. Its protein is CASSVGSTREFTETQYF.

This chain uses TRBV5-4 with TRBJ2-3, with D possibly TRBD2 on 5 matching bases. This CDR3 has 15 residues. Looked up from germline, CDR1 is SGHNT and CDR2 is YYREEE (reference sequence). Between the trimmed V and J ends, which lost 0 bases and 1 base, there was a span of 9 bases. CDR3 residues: CASSLVVGGTDTQYF. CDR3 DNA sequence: TGTGCCAGCAGCTTGGTGGTCGGGGGCACAGATACGCAGTATTTT.

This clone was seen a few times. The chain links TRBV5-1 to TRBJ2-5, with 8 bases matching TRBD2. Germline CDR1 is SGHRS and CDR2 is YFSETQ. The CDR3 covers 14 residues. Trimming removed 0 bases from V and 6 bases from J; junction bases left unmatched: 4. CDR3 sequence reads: CASSLDGRGQTQYF. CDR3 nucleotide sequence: TGCGCCAGCAGCTTGGACGGGAGGGGCCAGACCCAGTACTTC.

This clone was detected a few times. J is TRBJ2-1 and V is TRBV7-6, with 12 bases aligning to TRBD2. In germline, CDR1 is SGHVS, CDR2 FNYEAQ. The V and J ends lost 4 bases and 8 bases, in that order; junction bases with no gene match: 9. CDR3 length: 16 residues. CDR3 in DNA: TGTGCCAGCAGCTCCCAGACTAGCGGGAGCCCCCATGAGCAGTTCTTC. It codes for CASSSQTSGSPHEQFF.

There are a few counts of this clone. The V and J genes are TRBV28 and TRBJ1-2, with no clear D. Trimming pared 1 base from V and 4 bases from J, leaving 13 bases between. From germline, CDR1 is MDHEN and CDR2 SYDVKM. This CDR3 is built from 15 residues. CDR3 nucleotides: TGTGCCAGCAGTTTATCGGGGATGAAGGTCTATGGCTACACCTTC. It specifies CASSLSGMKVYGYTF.